Listed here is a single T cell receptor (beta chain). The V end was cut by 2 bases, the J end by 7 bases, with 15 bases between. This CDR3 is built from 15 residues. Germline V gene sequence: CDR1 LGHDT, CDR2 YNNKEL (reference sequence). The data belong to a study of blood T cell repertoires in COVID-19. Study context: The samples span acute and convalescent COVID-19 from the United States, Italy and Spain. PBMCs, B-cell-depleted T cells, or T cells provided the cDNA or gDNA that made up the material.

Under the authors' procedure: Reference gene primer amplification in the assay estimated nucleated cell counts. Generated by immunoSEQ multiplex PCR, the TCRdb table keeps only in-frame clones and is missing some. V and J calls and clone size come straight from that table; D and trimming were deduced from the DNA. The data contain 210,000 or so clones, around 87% of them singletons. The clonotype was recovered from a middle-aged man with acute or convalescent COVID-19. The chain employs TRBV3-1 (or the pseudogene TRBV3-2) and TRBJ2-1; the D gene is possibly TRBD2 (6 bases). Sample: peripheral blood. The CDR3 sequence is CASSQLVRGGNEQFF. The CDR3, as DNA: TGTGCCAGCAGCCAACTGGTGCGGGGCGGGAATGAGCAGTTCTTC.